What follows are 31 T cell receptor beta chains derived from one specimen sequenced in a study of Ad26.COV2.S vaccination and SARS-CoV-2 variants. The protocol was immunoSEQ multiplex PCR, while the TCRdb copy is restricted to in-frame clones and leaves out a portion. The sample holds some 640,000 clones, around 92% seen once. The treatment was: roughly 20 received Ad26.COV2.S at low or high dose, single or two shots; 5 received placebo; per-sample allocation not given. Specimens were obtained on day 63 following the first vaccine or placebo injection. The sequencing here drew on peripheral blood, taken in a trial of Ad26.COV2.S vaccine versus placebo. The receptors here all came from a person between 18 and 65 years old who received the Ad26.COV2.S COVID-19 vaccine or a placebo.

The chain recombines TRBV10-2 with TRBJ2-6; a weak D match, TRBD1 (6 bases). The CDR3 runs to 14 residues. In germline, CDR1 is WSHSY, CDR2 SAAADI. V was shortened by 6 bases and J by 2 bases, with 8 bases between the two germline ends. The CDR3 DNA reads TGCGCCAGCAGCACAGGGCCTGGGGCCAACGTCCTGACTTTC. Encoded protein: CASSTGPGANVLTF.

CDR3 bases: TGTGCCACCCGGGCTAGCGGGAACACCGGGGAGCTGTTTTTT. Protein sequence: CATRASGNTGELFF. V usage is TRBV27 and J usage is TRBJ2-2, with 7 bases identical to TRBD2. The CDR3 length is 14 residues. V shed 10 bases and J 1 base; nucleotides not matched to a gene: 6. In germline, CDR1 is MNHEY, CDR2 SMNVEV (reference sequence).

This chain links TRBV12-3 or TRBV12-4 with TRBJ1-2; D is unresolved. The CDR3 consists of 11 residues. Trimming removed 4 bases at V and 7 bases at J, with 7 bases between. CDR3 coding DNA: TGTGCCAGCAGTTCCTCCCGTGGCTACACCTTC. Protein product: CASSSSRGYTF.

The chain combines TRBV9 with TRBJ2-5, with a weak D call TRBD2 (6 bases). V was clipped by 2 bases and J by 5 bases, with 16 bases between them. Germline assignment: CDR1 SGDLS and CDR2 YYNGEE. This CDR3 has 15 residues. The CDR3 is CASSVDGRGWETQYF. CDR3 in DNA: TGTGCCAGCAGCGTGGATGGCCGGGGGTGGGAGACCCAGTACTTC.

V and J are TRBV18 and TRBJ2-1; 7 bases map to TRBD2. V gave up 6 bases and J gave up 5 bases; unmatched junction bases: 7. The CDR3 covers 14 residues. Germline lookup yields CDR1 KGHSH and CDR2 LQKENI. The CDR3, as DNA: TGTGCCAGCTCGGTTAGCGGGCCGAACAATGAGCAGTTCTTC. Protein product: CASSVSGPNNEQFF.

V gene TRBV30 combines with J gene TRBJ2-1; 7 bases are shared with TRBD2. The CDR3 spans 14 residues. After removal of 7 bases from V and 1 base from J, the junction contained 7 bases not matched to a gene. Germline V gene sequence: CDR1 GTSNPN, CDR2 SVGIG (reference sequence). The CDR3, as DNA: TGTGCCTACCTACCGGGACTATCCTACAATGAGCAGTTCTTC. Residues: CAYLPGLSYNEQFF.

This clone occurred a few times. The CDR3: CASRDRDRTAYTQYF. CDR3 bases: TGTGCCAGCAGAGACCGGGACAGGACCGCTTATACGCAGTATTTT. The rearrangement uses TRBV6-5 and TRBJ2-3; 8 nucleotides align to TRBD1. Germline trimming cut 6 bases from V and 7 bases from J; bases unmatched to any gene: 12. The CDR3 loop spans 15 amino acids. Germline loops: CDR1 MNHEY, CDR2 SVGAGI.

In this sample, this clone turned up a few times. V and J are TRBV7-8 and TRBJ1-1; D is unclear. Trimming stripped 0 bases from V and 7 bases from J, with 9 bases between. CDR1 and CDR2 from the germline V gene are SGHVS and FQNEAQ. The CDR3 is 13 amino acids. DNA for the CDR3: TGTGCCAGCAGCTTAGCCGTGGCGAGTGAAGCTTTCTTT. This sequence encodes CASSLAVASEAFF.

V usage is TRBV21-1 and J usage is TRBJ2-2; the table names TRBD2, a call not compared with the DNA. TRBV21-1 is termed a pseudogene. The CDR3 has 14 amino acids. The CDR3 protein is CATSGTLNTGELFF. DNA of the CDR3: TGTGCCACCTCCGGGACTTTGAACACCGGGGAGCTGTTTTTT.

This clone was recorded once. The chain combines TRBV10-3 with TRBJ2-2; no reliable D call. V was pared by 2 bases and J by 4 bases, with 8 bases between. The CDR3 runs 14 residues. Germline V gives CDR1 ENHRY, CDR2 SYGVKD. The CDR3 nucleotides read TGTGCCATCAGTGAGGTTGCTTCCACCGGGGAGCTGTTTTTT. This encodes CAISEVASTGELFF.

This chain joins TRBV4-3 and TRBJ1-6; D gene ambiguous. In germline, CDR1 is LGHNA, CDR2 YSLEER. The length of the CDR3 is 16 residues. Trimming removed 4 bases at V and 8 bases at J, with 18 bases between. The CDR3 region has the DNA TGCGCCAGCAGCCTACGCACGGATTCGAGGGATTCACCCCTCCACTTT. It translates to CASSLRTDSRDSPLHF.

This chain uses TRBV6-5 with TRBJ2-7; D might be TRBD1 or TRBD2, each matching 5 bases. CDR3 length: 14 residues. The germline V gene has CDR1 MNHEY and CDR2 SVGAGI. Trimming shortened V by 6 bases and J by 4 bases, and 16 bases separated the two germline ends. DNA of the CDR3: TGTGCCAGCAGACAACCGGGACGGGGTTACGAGCAGTACTTC. Its translation is CASRQPGRGYEQYF.

The table lists this clone with a count of one. The genes are TRBV29-1 and TRBJ1-1; D is unresolved. The CDR3 loop spans 14 amino acids. V gave up 4 bases and J gave up 1 base, with 13 bases separating them. Germline-derived CDR1 and CDR2 are SQVTM and ANQGSEA. CDR3 region: CSVVSLSGNTEAFF. The CDR3 DNA reads TGCAGCGTTGTTTCCCTAAGTGGGAACACTGAAGCTTTCTTT. Looking up the rest from reference TRBV29-1 and TRBJ1-1 gives the full variable domain: SAVISQKPSRDICQRGTSLTIQCQVDSQVTMMFWYRQQPGQSLTLIATANQGSEATYESGFVIDKFPISRPNLTFSTLTVSNMSPEDSSIYLCSVVSLSGNTEAFFGQGTRLTVV.

This rearrangement joins TRBV24-1 to TRBJ1-1; 7 bases map to TRBD1. V gave up 4 bases and J gave up 8 bases; unmatched junction bases: 6. The germline gives CDR1 KGHDR, CDR2 SFDVKD. CDR3 size: 13 residues. The CDR3 DNA reads as TGTGCCACCAGTGAGACAGGGTCTGTGGAAGCTTTCTTT. It is translated as CATSETGSVEAFF.

This clone was seen just once. The chain carries TRBV4-1 and TRBJ1-4; unclear D gene. The CDR3 has 18 amino acids. V was pared by 3 bases and J by 6 bases, with 23 bases between. Germline V gene data show CDR1 as MGHRA and CDR2 as YSYEKL. CDR3 in amino acids: CASSQGVLGRRPDEKLFF. DNA of the CDR3: TGCGCCAGCAGCCAGGGAGTCCTCGGACGTCGTCCCGATGAAAAACTGTTTTTT.

This chain links TRBV6-5 with TRBJ2-3; D could derive from TRBD1 or TRBD2 (5 bases each). The V gene's germline CDR1 is MNHEY and CDR2 SVGAGI. V dropped 5 bases and J dropped 7 bases, with 16 bases sitting between them. The CDR3 length is 14 residues. The CDR3 region has the DNA TGTGCCAGCAGTAGCGAGTATGGGGGAAATACGCAGTATTTT. It encodes CASSSEYGGNTQYF.

The chain is built from TRBV11-3 and TRBJ2-1; TRBD1 or TRBD2 may be the D gene (5 bases each). Per the germline V gene, CDR1 is SGHNT and CDR2 is YENEEA. The CDR3 runs 17 residues. V lost 0 bases, J lost 0 bases, and 12 bases lay in between. CDR3 residues: CASSLDGGRRSYNEQFF. In DNA form, the CDR3 reads TGTGCCAGCAGCTTAGATGGGGGACGTCGCTCCTACAATGAGCAGTTCTTC.

This chain joins TRBV27 and TRBJ2-1; D uncertain. CDR1 MNHEY and CDR2 SMNVEV come from the germline V gene (reference sequence). Trimming removed 6 bases at V and 1 base at J, with 10 bases between. The CDR3 loop spans 14 amino acids. The CDR3: CASSPYVSYNEQFF. The CDR3, as DNA: TGTGCCAGCAGCCCCTACGTTTCCTACAATGAGCAGTTCTTC.

This chain uses TRBV4-1 with TRBJ1-1, with D possibly being TRBD1 (6 bases). CDR3 size: 12 residues. From germline, CDR1 is MGHRA and CDR2 YSYEKL. V was trimmed by 4 bases and J by 7 bases, leaving 10 bases between them. The DNA of the CDR3 is TGCGCCAGCAGCCCTCCCAGGGGTGAAGCTTTCTTT. Encoded protein: CASSPPRGEAFF.

This chain uses TRBV7-9 with TRBJ1-6; D is uncertain. CDR1 and CDR2 from the germline V gene are SEHNR and FQNEAQ (reference sequence). This CDR3 has 11 residues. V lost 4 bases to trimming and J lost 13 bases, with 8 bases between them. CDR3 sequence (DNA): TGTGCCAGCAGCTCTGGCGGGCCCCTCCACTTT. Encoded protein: CASSSGGPLHF.

This chain joins TRBV4-2 and TRBJ2-1; 11 bases are shared with TRBD2. V was clipped by 2 bases and J by 8 bases; unmatched bases: 5. The germline CDR1 and CDR2 sequences are LGHNA and YNFKEQ. The CDR3 is 15 residues long. For the CDR3, the DNA is TGTGCCAGCAGCCAAACTAGCGGGAGATCTGATGAGCAGTTCTTC. The encoded protein is CASSQTSGRSDEQFF.

The J gene is TRBJ1-5, the V gene TRBV24-1; D is ambiguous. CDR1 is KGHDR, CDR2 SFDVKD, per germline. Trimming pared 9 bases from V and 4 bases from J, leaving 15 bases between. This CDR3 comprises 14 residues. CDR3 DNA sequence: TGTGCCACCGGAGGCCGACTTGGGAATCAGCCCCAGCATTTT. It yields the protein CATGGRLGNQPQHF.

The chain joins TRBV19 to TRBJ2-1, with 14 nucleotides matching TRBD2. The junction had 13 bases not matched to a gene; V was cut back by 3 bases and J by 15 bases. This CDR3 has 16 residues. Germline CDR1 reads LNHDA; CDR2 reads SQIVND (reference sequence). CDR3 sequence reads: CASSIAGLAGGASRFF. Written as DNA, the CDR3 is TGTGCCAGTAGTATCGCTGGACTAGCGGGAGGAGCCTCGAGGTTCTTC.

V gene TRBV14 combines with J gene TRBJ2-3; D is uncertain. Trimming took off 4 bases at V and 2 bases at J, with 13 bases between the two ends. The CDR3 is made up of 15 amino acids. Germline loops: CDR1 SGHDN, CDR2 FVKESK. The CDR3 spells CASSRISVVTDTQYF. The CDR3, as DNA: TGTGCCAGCAGCCGAATTTCAGTTGTCACAGATACGCAGTATTTT.

The V and J genes are TRBV5-6 and TRBJ2-7, with 9 bases identical to TRBD1. Germline lookup yields CDR1 SGHDT and CDR2 YYEEEE. The CDR3 sequence is 14 residues long. V gave up 4 bases and J gave up 7 bases; unmatched junction bases: 9. This chain's CDR3 is CASSRNRGLGEQYF. CDR3 sequence (DNA): TGTGCCAGCAGCCGAAACAGGGGGCTAGGGGAGCAGTACTTC.

The chain is built from TRBV20-1 and TRBJ2-2, with D unresolved. The CDR3 extends over 11 amino acids. CDR1 and CDR2 (germline): DFQATT, SNEGSKA (reference sequence). Trimming left V 5 bases short and J 5 bases short, with 6 bases between. The CDR3 coding sequence is TGCAGTGCTGAGGAGACCGGGGAGCTGTTTTTT. Protein: CSAEETGELFF.

Only one count was recorded for this clone. This chain links TRBV11-3 with TRBJ2-1; 9 bases agree with TRBD2. Trimming at V came to 1 base and at J to 13 bases, leaving 2 bases not matched to a gene. Looked up from germline, CDR1 is SGHNT and CDR2 is YENEEA. The CDR3 totals 12 residues. CDR3 in amino acids: CASSLAAGGQFF. CDR3 sequence (DNA): TGTGCCAGCAGCTTAGCAGCGGGGGGTCAGTTCTTC.

The CDR3 region is CATRRGGTASYNEQFF. The CDR3 DNA reads TGTGCCACCCGCCGGGGGGGGACAGCATCCTACAATGAGCAGTTCTTC. This rearrangement joins TRBV7-8 to TRBJ2-1; D possibly corresponds to TRBD2 (8 bases). Per the germline V gene, CDR1 is SGHVS and CDR2 is FQNEAQ. The V gene lost 10 bases and the J gene lost 1 base, with 20 bases spanning the gap. There are 16 residues in the CDR3.

This clone was seen just once. The CDR3 reads CAKIPPGQVNQPQHF. CDR3 nucleotide sequence: TGTGCCAAGATACCCCCGGGACAGGTAAATCAGCCCCAGCATTTT. The rearrangement joins TRBV6-4 to TRBJ1-5, with 8 positions matching TRBD1. The germline CDR1 and CDR2 sequences are MRHNA and SNTAGT. The CDR3 is 15 amino acids. Trimming cost V 10 bases and J 4 bases; bases outside gene matches: 12.

This clone was recorded once. The rearrangement joins TRBV10-2 to TRBJ2-7, with 16 nucleotides matching TRBD2. CDR3 length equals 21 residues. Germline-derived CDR1 and CDR2 are WSHSY and SAAADI. Trimming cost V 0 bases and J 0 bases; bases outside gene matches: 11. CDR3 sequence (DNA): TGCGCCAGCAGTGAGTCGATGGGGACTAGCGGGAGGGCCTGGACCTCCTACGAGCAGTACTTC. Encoded protein: CASSESMGTSGRAWTSYEQYF.

The chain uses TRBV6-2 or TRBV6-3 and TRBJ1-6; 11 bases match TRBD1. CDR1 and CDR2 from the germline V gene are MNHEY and SVGEGT. V lost 0 bases to trimming and J lost 2 bases; unmatched junction nucleotides: 3. The CDR3 is made up of 18 amino acids. CDR3 bases: TGTGCCAGCAGTTACTCCCGGGACAGGGGGACCTATAATTCACCCCTCCACTTT. It is translated as CASSYSRDRGTYNSPLHF.